The rows below give T cell receptor beta chains drawn from one sample of a study of shared clonotypes between healthy human individuals. Here immunoSEQ multiplex PCR was the method, and the copy in TCRdb shows in-frame clones only, minus some. The table shows approximately 2,000,000 clones, with just under 95% occurring only once. The sequenced sample was naive CD4+ T cells from PBMCs. These receptors came from a man between 18 and 29 years old in good health. Some clones in this sample may be carry-over from other donors' samples. Each CDR3 is given with its conserved first and last residue. The D gene is left open where the match is weak. A row's size may be missing; if present it is once, few, many or a size class.

once	TRBJ2-1	-	TRBV18	CASSPGRIYNEQFF	TGTGCCAGCTCACCGGGGCGGATTTACAATGAGCAGTTCTTC
-	TRBJ2-7	-	TRBV11-1	CASSVRVVAQEQYF	TGTGCCAGCAGCGTCAGGGTAGTAGCGCAGGAGCAGTACTTC
-	TRBJ1-1	TRBD1	TRBV5-4	CASRDRGSTEAFF	TGTGCCAGCAGGGACAGGGGTTCGACTGAAGCTTTCTTT
-	TRBJ1-5	-	TRBV4-1	CASSQGGGGNQPQHF	TGCGCCAGCAGCCAAGGGGGGGGAGGCAATCAGCCCCAGCATTTT
-	TRBJ2-1	-	TRBV19	CASSLVMGQTVGFF	TGTGCCAGTAGTTTGGTAATGGGGCAAACGGTGGGGTTCTTC
-	TRBJ1-2	-	TRBV19	CASSIDLGHPANVYTF	TGTGCCAGTAGTATAGATCTGGGACACCCAGCGAACGTGTACACCTTC
-	TRBJ1-1	-	TRBV6-6	CASSPPRVVVNTEAFF	TGTGCCAGCAGCCCCCCTCGAGTGGTGGTGAACACTGAAGCTTTCTTT
few	TRBJ1-1	-	TRBV11-3	CASSEGMNTEAFF	TGTGCCAGCAGTGAGGGTATGAACACTGAAGCTTTCTTT
-	TRBJ1-2	-	TRBV27	CASSLSRGLYGYTF	TGTGCCAGCAGTTTATCCAGGGGCCTCTATGGCTACACCTTC
-	TRBJ2-5	TRBD2	TRBV5-1	CASSPIAGVETQYF	TGCGCCAGCAGCCCAATAGCGGGAGTGGAGACCCAGTACTTC
-	TRBJ1-1	-	TRBV7-9	CASSSDMWAKRYTEAFF	TGTGCCAGCAGCTCCGACATGTGGGCCAAAAGATACACTGAAGCTTTCTTT
-	TRBJ2-6	-	TRBV29-1	CSVGPGRSSSGANVLTF	TGCAGCGTTGGCCCGGGTCGCTCGAGCTCTGGGGCCAACGTCCTGACTTTC
-	TRBJ2-3	-	TRBV9	CASSVAGEDTQYF	TGTGCCAGCAGCGTAGCAGGTGAAGATACGCAGTATTTT
-	TRBJ2-1	TRBD2	TRBV2	CASTLDGLAGPGGEFF	TGTGCCAGCACACTCGACGGACTAGCGGGACCCGGGGGCGAGTTCTTC